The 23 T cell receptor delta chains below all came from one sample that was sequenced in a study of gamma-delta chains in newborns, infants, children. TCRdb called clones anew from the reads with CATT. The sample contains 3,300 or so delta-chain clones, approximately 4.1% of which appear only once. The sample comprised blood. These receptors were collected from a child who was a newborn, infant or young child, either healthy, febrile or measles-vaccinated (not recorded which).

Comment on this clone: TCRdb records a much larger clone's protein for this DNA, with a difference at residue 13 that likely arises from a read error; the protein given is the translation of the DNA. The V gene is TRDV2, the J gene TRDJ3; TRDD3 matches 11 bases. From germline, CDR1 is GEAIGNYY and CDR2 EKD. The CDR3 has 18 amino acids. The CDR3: CACDVLGDSSWDIRQMFF. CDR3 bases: TGTGCCTGTGACGTACTGGGGGATAGCTCCTGGGACATCCGACAGATGTTTTTC.

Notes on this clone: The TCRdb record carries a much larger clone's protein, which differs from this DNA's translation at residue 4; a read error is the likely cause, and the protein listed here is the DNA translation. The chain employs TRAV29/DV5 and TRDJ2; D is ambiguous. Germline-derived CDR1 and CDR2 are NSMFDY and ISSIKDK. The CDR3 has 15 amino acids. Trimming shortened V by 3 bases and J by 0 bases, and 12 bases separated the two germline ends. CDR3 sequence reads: CAAKGGATLTAQLFF. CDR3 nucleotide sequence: TGTGCAGCAAAAGGAGGGGCCACTTTGACAGCACAACTCTTCTTT.

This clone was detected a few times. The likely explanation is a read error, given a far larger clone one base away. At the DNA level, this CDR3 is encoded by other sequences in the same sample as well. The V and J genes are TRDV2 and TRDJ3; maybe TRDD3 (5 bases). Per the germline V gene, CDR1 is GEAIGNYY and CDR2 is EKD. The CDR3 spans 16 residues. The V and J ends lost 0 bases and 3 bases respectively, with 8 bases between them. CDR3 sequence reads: CACDTGGYWDTRQMFF. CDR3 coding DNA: TGTGCCTGTGACACCGGAGGATACTGGGACACCCGACAGATGTTTTTC.

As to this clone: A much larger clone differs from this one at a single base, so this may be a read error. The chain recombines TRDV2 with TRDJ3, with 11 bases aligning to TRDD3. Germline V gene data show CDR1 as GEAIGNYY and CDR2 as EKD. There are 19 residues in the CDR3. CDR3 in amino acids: CARDTLLGDSSWDTRQMFF. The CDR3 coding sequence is TGTGCCCGTGACACCTTACTGGGGGATAGCTCCTGGGACACCCGACAGATGTTTTTC.

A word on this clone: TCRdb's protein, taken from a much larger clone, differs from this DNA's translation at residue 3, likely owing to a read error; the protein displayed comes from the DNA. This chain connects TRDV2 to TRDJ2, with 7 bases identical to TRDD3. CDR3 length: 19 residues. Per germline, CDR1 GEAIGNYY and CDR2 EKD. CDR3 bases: TGTGCCTTTGACTCACTTCGTACTGGGGAGCCCTATTTGACAGCACAACTCTTCTTT. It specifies CAFDSLRTGEPYLTAQLFF.

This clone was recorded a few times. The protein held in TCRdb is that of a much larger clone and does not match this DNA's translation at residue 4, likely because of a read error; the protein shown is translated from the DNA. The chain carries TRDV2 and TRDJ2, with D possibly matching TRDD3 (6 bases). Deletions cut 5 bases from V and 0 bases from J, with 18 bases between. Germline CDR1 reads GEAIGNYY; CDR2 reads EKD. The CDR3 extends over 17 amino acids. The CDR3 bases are TGTGCCTGTGGCAAGTTGGGGGGACCTGCTTTGACAGCACAACTCTTCTTT. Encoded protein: CACGKLGGPALTAQLFF.

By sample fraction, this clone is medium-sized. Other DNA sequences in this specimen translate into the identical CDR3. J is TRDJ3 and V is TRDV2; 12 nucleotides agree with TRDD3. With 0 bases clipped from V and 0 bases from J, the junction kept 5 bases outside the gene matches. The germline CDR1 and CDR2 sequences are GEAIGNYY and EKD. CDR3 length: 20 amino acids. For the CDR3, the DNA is TGTGCCTGTGACACCGTACTGGGGGATACTAGCTCCTGGGACACCCGACAGATGTTTTTC. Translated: CACDTVLGDTSSWDTRQMFF.

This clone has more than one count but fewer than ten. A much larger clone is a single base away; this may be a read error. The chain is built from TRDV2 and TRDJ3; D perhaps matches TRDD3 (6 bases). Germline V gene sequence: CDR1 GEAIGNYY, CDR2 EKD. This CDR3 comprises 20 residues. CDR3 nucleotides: TGTGCCTGTGACACCGTCCAAGGGGATCCAAGCTCCTGGGACGCCCGACAGATGTTTTTC. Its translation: CACDTVQGDPSSWDARQMFF.

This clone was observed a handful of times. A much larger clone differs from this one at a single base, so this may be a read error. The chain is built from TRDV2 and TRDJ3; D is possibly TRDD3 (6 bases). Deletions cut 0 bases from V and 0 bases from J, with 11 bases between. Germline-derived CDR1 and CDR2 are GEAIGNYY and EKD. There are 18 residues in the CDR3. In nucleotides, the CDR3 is TGTGCCTGTGACACCGTTGGGGGGGGCTCCTGGGACACCCGACAGATGTTTTTC. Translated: CACDTVGGGSWDTRQMFF.

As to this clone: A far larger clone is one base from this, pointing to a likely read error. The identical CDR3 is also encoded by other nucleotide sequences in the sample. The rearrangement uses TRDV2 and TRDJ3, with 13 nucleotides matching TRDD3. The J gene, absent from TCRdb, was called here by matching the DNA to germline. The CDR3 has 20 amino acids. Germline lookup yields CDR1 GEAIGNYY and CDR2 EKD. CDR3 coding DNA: TGTGCCTGTGACACCGTACTGGGGGATACGCGAAGCTGGGACACCCGGCAGATGTTTTTC. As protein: CACDTVLGDTRSWDTRQMFF.

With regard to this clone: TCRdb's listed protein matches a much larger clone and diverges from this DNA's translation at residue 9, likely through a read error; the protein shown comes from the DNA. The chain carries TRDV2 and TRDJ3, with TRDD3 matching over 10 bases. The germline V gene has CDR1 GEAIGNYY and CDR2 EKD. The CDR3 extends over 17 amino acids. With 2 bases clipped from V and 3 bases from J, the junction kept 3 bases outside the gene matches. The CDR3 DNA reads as TGTGCCTGTGACAGTACTGGGGGATTCTGGGACACCCGACAGATGTTTTTC. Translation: CACDSTGGFWDTRQMFF.

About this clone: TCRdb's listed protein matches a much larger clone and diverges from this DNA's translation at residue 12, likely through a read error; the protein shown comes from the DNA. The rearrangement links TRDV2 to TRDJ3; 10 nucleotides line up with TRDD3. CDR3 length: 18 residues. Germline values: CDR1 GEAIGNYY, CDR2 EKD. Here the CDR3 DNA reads TGTGCCTGTGACACTGGGGGATACAGGACCTGGGGCACCCGACAGATGTTTTTC. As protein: CACDTGGYRTWGTRQMFF.

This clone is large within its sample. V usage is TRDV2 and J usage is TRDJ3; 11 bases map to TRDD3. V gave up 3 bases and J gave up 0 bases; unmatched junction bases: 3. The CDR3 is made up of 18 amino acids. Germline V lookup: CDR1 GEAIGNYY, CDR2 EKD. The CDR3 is CACDLLGDNSWDTRQMFF. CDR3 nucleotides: TGTGCCTGTGACCTACTGGGGGATAACTCCTGGGACACCCGACAGATGTTTTTC.

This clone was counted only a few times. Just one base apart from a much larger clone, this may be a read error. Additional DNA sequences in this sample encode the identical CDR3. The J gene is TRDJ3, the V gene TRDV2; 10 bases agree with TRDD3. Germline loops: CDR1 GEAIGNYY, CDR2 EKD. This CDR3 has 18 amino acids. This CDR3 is CACVELGDRSWDTRQMFF. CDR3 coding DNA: TGTGCCTGTGTGGAACTGGGGGATCGCTCCTGGGACACCAGACAGATGTTTTTC.

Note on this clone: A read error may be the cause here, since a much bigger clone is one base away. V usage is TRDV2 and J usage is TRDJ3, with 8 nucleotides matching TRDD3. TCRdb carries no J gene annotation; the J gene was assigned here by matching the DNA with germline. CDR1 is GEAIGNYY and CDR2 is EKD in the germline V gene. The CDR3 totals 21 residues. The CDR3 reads CACDTVLGAAWPSWDNRQMFF. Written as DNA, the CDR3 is TGTGCCTGTGACACTGTACTGGGGGCTGCCTGGCCGTCCTGGGACAACCGACAGATGTTTTTC.

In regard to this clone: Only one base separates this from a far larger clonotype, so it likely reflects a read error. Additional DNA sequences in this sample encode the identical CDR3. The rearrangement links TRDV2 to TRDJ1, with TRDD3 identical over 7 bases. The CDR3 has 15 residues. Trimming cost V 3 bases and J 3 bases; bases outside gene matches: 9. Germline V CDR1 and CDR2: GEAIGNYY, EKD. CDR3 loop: CACDSLGDNSDKLIF. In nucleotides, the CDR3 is TGTGCCTGTGACTCACTAGGGGATAATTCCGATAAACTCATCTTT.

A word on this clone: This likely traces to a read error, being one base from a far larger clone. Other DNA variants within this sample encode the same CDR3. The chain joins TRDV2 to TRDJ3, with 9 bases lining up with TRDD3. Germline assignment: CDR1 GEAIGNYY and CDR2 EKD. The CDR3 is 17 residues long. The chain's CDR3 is CACDSTGGSWDTRQMFF. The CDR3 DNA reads TGTGCATGTGACAGTACTGGGGGATCCTGGGACACCCGACAGATGTTTTTC.

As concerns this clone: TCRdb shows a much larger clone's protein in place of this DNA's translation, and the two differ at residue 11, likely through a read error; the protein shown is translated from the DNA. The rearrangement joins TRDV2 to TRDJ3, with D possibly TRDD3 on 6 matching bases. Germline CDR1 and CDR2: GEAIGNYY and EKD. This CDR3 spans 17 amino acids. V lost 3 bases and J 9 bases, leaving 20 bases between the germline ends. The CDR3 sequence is CACDPAGDQGGTRQMFF. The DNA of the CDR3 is TGTGCCTGTGACCCGGCGGGGGACCAGGGGGGCACCCGACAGATGTTTTTC.

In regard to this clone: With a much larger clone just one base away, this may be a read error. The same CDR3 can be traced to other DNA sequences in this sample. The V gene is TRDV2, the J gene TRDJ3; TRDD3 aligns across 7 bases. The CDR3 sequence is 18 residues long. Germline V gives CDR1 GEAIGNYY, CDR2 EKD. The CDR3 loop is CACDTWGPSSWDTRQMFF. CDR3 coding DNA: TGCGCCTGTGACACCTGGGGGCCTAGCTCCTGGGACACCCGACAGATGTTTTTC.

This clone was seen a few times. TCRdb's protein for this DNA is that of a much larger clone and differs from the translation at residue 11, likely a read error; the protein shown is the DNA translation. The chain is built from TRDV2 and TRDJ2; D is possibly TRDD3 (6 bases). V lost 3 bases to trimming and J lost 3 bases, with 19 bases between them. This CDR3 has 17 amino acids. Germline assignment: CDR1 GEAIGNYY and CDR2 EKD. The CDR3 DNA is TGTGCCTGTGACGCGATAGGGTGGGGGGCCATGACAGCACAACTCTTCTTT. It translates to CACDAIGWGAMTAQLFF.

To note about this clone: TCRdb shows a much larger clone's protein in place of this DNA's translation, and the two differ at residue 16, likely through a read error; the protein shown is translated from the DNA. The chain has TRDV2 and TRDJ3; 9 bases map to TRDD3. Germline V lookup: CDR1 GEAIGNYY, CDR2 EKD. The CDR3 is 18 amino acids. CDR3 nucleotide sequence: TGTGCCTGTGACACACTGGGGGACCTCTCCTGGGACACCCGACAGACGTTTTTC. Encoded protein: CACDTLGDLSWDTRQTFF.

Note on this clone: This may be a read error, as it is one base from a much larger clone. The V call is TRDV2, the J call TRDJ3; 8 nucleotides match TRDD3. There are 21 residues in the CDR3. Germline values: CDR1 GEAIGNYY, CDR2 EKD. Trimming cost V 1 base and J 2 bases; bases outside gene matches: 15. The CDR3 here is CACDTVLPGIPSTWDTRQMFF. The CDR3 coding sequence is TGTGCCTGTGACACGGTTCTGCCGGGGATACCGAGCACCTGGGACACCCGACAGATGTTTTTC.

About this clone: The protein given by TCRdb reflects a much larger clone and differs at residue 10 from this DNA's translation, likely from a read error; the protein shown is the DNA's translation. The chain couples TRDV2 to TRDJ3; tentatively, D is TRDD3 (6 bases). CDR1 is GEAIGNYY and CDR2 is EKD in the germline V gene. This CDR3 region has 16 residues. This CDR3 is CACDPPSSWGTRQMFF. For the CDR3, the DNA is TGTGCCTGTGACCCCCCAAGCTCCTGGGGCACCCGACAGATGTTTTTC.